This T cell receptor beta chain was sequenced during a study of CXCR4 blockade with PD-1 therapy in pancreatic cancer. Germline CDR1 reads SGDLS; CDR2 reads YYNGEE. The CDR3 totals 14 residues. Between the trimmed V and J ends, which lost 4 bases and 8 bases, there was a span of 15 bases. Study results and limitations: Frequent tumor clones were encoded by many distinct rearrangements, suggesting shared antigens. Intratumoral clonality (mean around 0.13) exceeded healthy blood (more than 0.045) but did not track survival.

This clone was detected only a few times. The antigen remains unidentified. Generated by immunoSEQ multiplex PCR, the TCRdb table keeps only in-frame clones and is missing some. The sample has about 2,000 clones, roughly 58% seen once. Patients who provided the archived tumor blocks had not received neoadjuvant therapy before surgery. The sequenced sample was tumor tissue. This TCR came from a human donor with pancreatic ductal adenocarcinoma. The genes are TRBV9 and TRBJ1-4; D gene ambiguous. CDR3 region: CASSRPPAVEKLFF. CDR3 DNA: TGTGCCAGCAGCAGGCCCCCGGCGGTCGAAAAACTGTTTTTT.